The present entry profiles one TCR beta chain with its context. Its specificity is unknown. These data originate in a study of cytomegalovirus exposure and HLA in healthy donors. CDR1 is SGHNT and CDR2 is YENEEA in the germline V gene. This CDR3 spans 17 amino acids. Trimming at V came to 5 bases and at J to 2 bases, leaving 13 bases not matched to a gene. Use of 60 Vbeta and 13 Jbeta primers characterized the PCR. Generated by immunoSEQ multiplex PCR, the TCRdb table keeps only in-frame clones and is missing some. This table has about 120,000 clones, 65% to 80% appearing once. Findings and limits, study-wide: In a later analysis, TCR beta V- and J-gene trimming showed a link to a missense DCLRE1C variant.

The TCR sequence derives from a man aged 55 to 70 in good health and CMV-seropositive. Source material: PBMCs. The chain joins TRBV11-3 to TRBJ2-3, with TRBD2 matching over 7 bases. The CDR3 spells CASSLSHGSGATDTQYF. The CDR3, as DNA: TGTGCCAGCAGCCTCTCCCACGGGAGCGGGGCCACAGATACGCAGTATTTT.